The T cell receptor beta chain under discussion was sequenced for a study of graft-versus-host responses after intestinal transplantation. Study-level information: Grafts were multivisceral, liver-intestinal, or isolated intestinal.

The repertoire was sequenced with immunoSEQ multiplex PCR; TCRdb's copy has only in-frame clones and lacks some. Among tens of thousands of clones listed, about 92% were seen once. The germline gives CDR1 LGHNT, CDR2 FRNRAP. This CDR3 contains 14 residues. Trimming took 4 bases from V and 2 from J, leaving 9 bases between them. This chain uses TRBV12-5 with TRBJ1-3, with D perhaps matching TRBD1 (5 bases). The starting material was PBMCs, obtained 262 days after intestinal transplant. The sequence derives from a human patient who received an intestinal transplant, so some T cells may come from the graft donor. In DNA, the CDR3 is TGTGCTAGTGGTTCGCTGACAGCTGGAAACACCATATATTTT. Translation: CASGSLTAGNTIYF.